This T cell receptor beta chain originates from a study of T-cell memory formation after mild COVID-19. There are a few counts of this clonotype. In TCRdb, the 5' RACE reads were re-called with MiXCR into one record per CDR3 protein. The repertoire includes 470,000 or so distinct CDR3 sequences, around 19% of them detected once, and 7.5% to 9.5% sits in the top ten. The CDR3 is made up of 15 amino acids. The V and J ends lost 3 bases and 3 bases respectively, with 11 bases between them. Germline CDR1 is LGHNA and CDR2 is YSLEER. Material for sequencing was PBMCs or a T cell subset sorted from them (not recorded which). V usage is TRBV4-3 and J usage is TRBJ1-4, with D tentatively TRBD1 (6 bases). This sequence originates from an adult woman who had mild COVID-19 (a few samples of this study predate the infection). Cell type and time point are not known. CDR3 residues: CASSQGGAANEKLFF. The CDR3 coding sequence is TGCGCCAGCAGCCAGGGGGGCGCAGCTAATGAAAAACTGTTTTTT.